The clone carrying this TCR beta chain was counted many times. Its antigen is still unknown. At one boundary the junction diverges from the germline segment, which might be a read error. The source of the sample is a study of T-cell reconstitution after alpha-beta-depleted transplantation in children. The study's findings and limits: From surviving recipient T cells and thymic progenitors came the high day-60 TCRbeta diversity observed in some patients.

The CDR3 contains 16 residues. The germline V gene encodes CDR1 SGHKS and CDR2 YYEKEE (reference sequence). Preparation of the TCRbeta library was carried out with unique molecular identifiers. TCRdb re-called the PCR reads with MiXCR, one entry per CDR3 protein. The sample has under 250,000 distinct CDR3 sequences, approximately 6.9% seen once. The material was PBMCs, obtained before TCRalphabeta/CD19-depleted stem cell transplant. This chain uses TRBV5-5 with TRBJ2-1, with 9 bases that match TRBD2. This sequence originates from a boy younger than 10 with acute lymphoblastic leukemia, due to receive a stem cell transplant. The CDR3 DNA reads TGTGCCAGCAGCTTCTCCTACCCAGGGGCGGGGGGGCCACCACTCTTC. It encodes CASSFSYPGAGGPPLF.